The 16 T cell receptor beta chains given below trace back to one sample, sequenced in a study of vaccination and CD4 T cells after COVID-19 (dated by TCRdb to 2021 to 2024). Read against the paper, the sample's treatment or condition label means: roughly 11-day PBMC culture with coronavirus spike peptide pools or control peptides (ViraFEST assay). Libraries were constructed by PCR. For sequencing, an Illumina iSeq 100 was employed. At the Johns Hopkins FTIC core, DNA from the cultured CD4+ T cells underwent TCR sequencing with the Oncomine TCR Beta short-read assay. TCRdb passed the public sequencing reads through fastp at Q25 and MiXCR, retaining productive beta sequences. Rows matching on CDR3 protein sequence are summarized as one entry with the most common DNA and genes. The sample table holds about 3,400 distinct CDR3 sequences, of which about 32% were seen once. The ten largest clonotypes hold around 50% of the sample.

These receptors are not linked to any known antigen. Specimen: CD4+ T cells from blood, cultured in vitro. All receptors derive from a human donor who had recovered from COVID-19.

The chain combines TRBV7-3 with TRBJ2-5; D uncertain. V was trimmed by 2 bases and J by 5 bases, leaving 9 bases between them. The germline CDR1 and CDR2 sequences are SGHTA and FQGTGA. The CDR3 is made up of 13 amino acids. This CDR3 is CASSLSVRETQYF. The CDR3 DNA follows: TGTGCCAGCAGCTTATCCGTAAGGGAGACCCAGTACTTC.

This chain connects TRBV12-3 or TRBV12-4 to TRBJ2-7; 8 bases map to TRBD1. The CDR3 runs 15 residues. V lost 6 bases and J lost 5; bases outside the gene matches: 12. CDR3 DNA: TGTGCCAGCAGCCTGGTTCTGGACAGGGACGACGAGCAGTACTTC. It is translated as CASSLVLDRDDEQYF.

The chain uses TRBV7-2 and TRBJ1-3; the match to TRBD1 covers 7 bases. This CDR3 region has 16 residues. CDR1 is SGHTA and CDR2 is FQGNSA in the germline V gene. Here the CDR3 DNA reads TGTGCTGCCGCTTCAGGGGGTTCTAGCTCTGGAAACACCATATATTTT. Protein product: CAAASGGSSSGNTIYF. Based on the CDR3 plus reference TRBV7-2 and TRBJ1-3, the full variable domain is GAGVSQSPSNKVTEKGKDVELRCDPISGHTALYWYRQSLGQGLEFLIYFQGNSAPDKSGLPSDRFSAERTGGSVSTLTIQRTQQEDSAVYLCAAASGGSSSGNTIYFGEGSWLTVV.

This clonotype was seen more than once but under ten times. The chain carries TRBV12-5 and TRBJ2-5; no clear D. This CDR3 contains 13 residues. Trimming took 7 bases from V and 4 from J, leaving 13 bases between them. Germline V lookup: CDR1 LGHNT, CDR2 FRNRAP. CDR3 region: CASAPEPGETQYF. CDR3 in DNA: TGTGCTAGTGCCCCTGAGCCTGGAGAGACCCAGTACTTC.

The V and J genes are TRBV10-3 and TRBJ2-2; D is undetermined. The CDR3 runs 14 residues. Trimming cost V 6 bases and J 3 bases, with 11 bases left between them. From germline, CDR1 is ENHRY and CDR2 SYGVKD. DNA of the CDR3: TGTGCCATCAGGACGACTTTATACACCGGGGAGCTGTTTTTT. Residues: CAIRTTLYTGELFF.

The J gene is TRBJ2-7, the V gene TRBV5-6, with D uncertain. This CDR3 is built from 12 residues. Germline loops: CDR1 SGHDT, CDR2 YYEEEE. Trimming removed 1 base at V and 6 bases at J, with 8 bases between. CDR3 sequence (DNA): TGTGCCAGCAGCTTGATCGGCCTCGAGCAGTACTTC. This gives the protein CASSLIGLEQYF.

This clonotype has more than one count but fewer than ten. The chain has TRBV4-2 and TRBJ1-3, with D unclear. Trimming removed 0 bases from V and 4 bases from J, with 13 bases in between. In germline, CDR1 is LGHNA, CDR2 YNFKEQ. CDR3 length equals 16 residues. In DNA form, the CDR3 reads TGTGCCAGCAGCCAAGATCTTAGCCCCCCAGGAAACACCATATATTTT. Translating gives CASSQDLSPPGNTIYF.

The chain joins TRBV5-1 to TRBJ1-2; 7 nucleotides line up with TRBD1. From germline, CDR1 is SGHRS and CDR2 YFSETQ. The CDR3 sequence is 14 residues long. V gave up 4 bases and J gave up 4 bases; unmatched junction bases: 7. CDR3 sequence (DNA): TGCGCCAGCAGCCAAGGGGGCGAAGGCTATGGCTACACCTTC. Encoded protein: CASSQGGEGYGYTF.

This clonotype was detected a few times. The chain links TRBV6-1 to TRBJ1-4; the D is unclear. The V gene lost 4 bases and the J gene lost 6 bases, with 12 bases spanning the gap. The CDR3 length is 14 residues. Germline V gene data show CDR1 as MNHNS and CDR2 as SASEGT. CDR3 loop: CASSGGMRYEKLFF. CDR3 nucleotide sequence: TGTGCCAGCAGTGGAGGGATGCGGTATGAAAAACTGTTTTTT.

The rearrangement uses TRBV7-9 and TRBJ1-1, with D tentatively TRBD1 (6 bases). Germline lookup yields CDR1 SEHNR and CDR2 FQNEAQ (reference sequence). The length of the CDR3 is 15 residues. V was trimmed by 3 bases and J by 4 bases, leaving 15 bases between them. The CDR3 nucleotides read TGTGCCAGCAGCTTCTTGACAGGCCCGAGCACTGAAGCTTTCTTT. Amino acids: CASSFLTGPSTEAFF.

DNA for the CDR3: TGTGCCAGCAGCTCAACAGGTCGCCGGTGGAATGAGCAGTTCTTC. Translation: CASSSTGRRWNEQFF. The V and J genes are TRBV7-9 and TRBJ2-1, with D perhaps TRBD1 (5 bases). Germline V gene sequence: CDR1 SEHNR, CDR2 FQNEAQ (reference sequence). Deletions cut 4 bases from V and 7 bases from J, with 17 bases between. The CDR3 has 15 amino acids.

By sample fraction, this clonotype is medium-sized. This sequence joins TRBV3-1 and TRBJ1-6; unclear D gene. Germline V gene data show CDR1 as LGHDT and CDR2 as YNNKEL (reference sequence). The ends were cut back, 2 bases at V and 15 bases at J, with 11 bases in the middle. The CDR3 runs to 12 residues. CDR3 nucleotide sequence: TGTGCCAGCAGCCAATGGGGTCGATACCTCCACTTT. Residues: CASSQWGRYLHF. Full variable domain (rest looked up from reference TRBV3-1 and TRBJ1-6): DTAVSQTPKYLVTQMGNDKSIKCEQNLGHDTMYWYKQDSKKFLKIMFSYNNKELIINETVPNRFSPKSPDKAHLNLHINSLELGDSAVYFCASSQWGRYLHFGNGTRLTVT.

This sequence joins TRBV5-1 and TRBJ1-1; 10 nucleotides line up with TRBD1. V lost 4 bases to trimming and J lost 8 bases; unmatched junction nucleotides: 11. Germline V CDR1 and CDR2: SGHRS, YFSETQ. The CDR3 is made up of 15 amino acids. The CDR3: CASSPRPGTGAEAFF. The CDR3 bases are TGCGCCAGCAGCCCTCGTCCCGGGACAGGGGCGGAAGCTTTCTTT.

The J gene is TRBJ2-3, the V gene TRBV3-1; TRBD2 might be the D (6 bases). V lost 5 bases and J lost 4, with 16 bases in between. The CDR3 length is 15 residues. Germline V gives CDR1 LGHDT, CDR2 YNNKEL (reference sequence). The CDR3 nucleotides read TGTGCCAGCAGCTCCCACGGAGCGGGCCCAGATACGCAGTATTTT. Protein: CASSSHGAGPDTQYF.

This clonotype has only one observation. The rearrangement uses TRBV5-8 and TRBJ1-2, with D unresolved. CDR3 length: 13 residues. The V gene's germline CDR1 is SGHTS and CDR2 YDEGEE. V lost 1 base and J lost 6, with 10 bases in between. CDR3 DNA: TGTGCCAGCAGCTTGAAGATTTCCGATGGCTACACCTTC. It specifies CASSLKISDGYTF.

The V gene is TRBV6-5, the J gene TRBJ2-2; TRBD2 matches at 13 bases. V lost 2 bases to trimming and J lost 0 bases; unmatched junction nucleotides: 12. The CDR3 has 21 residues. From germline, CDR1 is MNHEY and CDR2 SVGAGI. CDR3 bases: TGTGCCAGCAGTTACGGGGGGTACGGACTAGCGGGGGTCACGAACACCGGGGAGCTGTTTTTT. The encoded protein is CASSYGGYGLAGVTNTGELFF.